This T cell receptor beta chain came from a study of shared clonotypes between healthy human individuals (dated by TCRdb to 2020 to 2021). Context from the whole study: Three men and a couple of women, aged 18 to 49 years, made up the cohort. To estimate repertoire size and how much clonotypes are shared between individuals, the study performed deep sequencing of blood TCR repertoires from 4 to 6 healthy adults. Per donor, three plates each were used for CD4 naive and CD4 memory, two for CD8 naive, and one for CD8 memory. To increase sequencing depth and limit assay-specific biases, different laboratories used diverse techniques to prepare libraries and sequence TCR repertoires. Leukapheresis yielded between about 0.85 and 10 billion PBMCs per donor. The study at large found these results: Naive subsets generally had larger estimated clonotype richness than memory subsets. Because the study included only a small number of donors, the genetic and exposure-history diversity represented was limited. Incomplete sequencing was indicated by rarefaction of sorted-subset datasets, despite the large sequencing depth. Based on pairwise subsampling, the degree of clonotype sharing among donors was expected to be affected by sequencing depth. Clonotypes shared by all four sorted-subset donors showed higher generation probabilities than non-shared clonotypes. Sampling was restricted to blood, and TCR repertoires in tissues likely differ from the TCR repertoires found in blood. About 4.5% of naive CD4, 3.5% of naive CD8, approximately 2.2% of memory CD4, and 0.35% to 0.5% of memory CD8 clonotypes were shared across four donors.

Trimming removed 0 bases from V and 8 bases from J, leaving 17 bases between the germline ends. Sequences SGHKS (CDR1) and YYEKEE (CDR2) are obtained from the germline V gene (reference sequence). The CDR3 spans 15 residues, from the cysteine through the phenylalanine. Only the CDR3 portion is preserved as DNA: 45 bases, with reading frame beginning at the first base. The donors were healthy, HIV-negative adults who had no recently reported acute infections or vaccinations. Every donor was a Caucasian adult residing in Nashville, Tennessee, USA. CD4+ T cells were enriched through magnetic negative selection, after which naive cells were positively selected on CD45RA and the remaining negative fraction served as the memory subset. Blood was obtained by leukapheresis, after which PBMCs were separated by Ficoll-Histopaque density gradient centrifugation and cryopreserved in liquid nitrogen vapor phase. Analytical flow cytometry was used to check the purity and quantity of every magnetically sorted T cell population. Each sorted fraction had its genomic DNA isolated and then quantified by UV absorbance on a Nanodrop 2000c.

In the case of this clone: The specificity of this receptor is unknown. No base quality information exists; no much larger clone differs at one position.

Using the deep immunoSEQ assay, multiplex PCR amplified TCR CDR3 regions from genomic DNA. Extracted genomic DNA from each cell subset was spread evenly across all wells of several immunoSEQ 96-well plates, with each plate serving as a replicate. For sorted subsets, about 200 ng genomic DNA, equal to 30,000 or so T cell genomes, was loaded into each replicate PCR. Purified libraries were measured with a Qubit 3.0 fluorometer, size-checked on a Bioanalyzer 2100, and measured again with the KAPA Library Quantification kit. Every immunoSEQ 96-well plate was sequenced on a dedicated single-read 150-cycle Illumina NextSeq 550 flow cell. The authors processed their data as follows. Because only junctional sequences without quality scores were contained in the immunoSEQ output, filtering matching that applied to full-length reads could not be performed. Sequences were annotated with PyIR, a Python wrapper for IgBLAST v1.9, and V/J genes and CDR3 were assigned using IMGT germline references. Reads were removed for weak V/J assignments (E-value above 1e-6), missing CDR3, stop codons, out-of-frame junctions, or ambiguous translated residues. V3J clonotypes were defined by identical inferred V gene, J gene, and CDR3 amino acid sequence. To compute the percentage overlap between repertoires, the number of shared unique clonotypes was divided by the size of the smaller repertoire. RTK rarefaction, the Chao1 estimator, and Recon v2.1 estimates of unobserved clonotypes were used to assess repertoire richness. For all TCRbeta clonotypes obtained by the gDNA method from four donors, generation probabilities were computed with OLGA. The source is immuneACCESS, and TCRdb retained only in-frame sequences with V and J called. Part of the clones is not carried over; for the studies checked, unresolved V genes explain less than half of this, and the remainder is unexplained. V, J and clone size were drawn from that table, and D and trimming were deduced from the DNA. This sample lists roughly 2.5 million clones; approximately 90% were detected once. The ten top clones hold over 0.12% of the sample.

Sequenced: naive CD4+ T cells sorted from blood. The cell subset or site label for this specimen denotes: CD45RA+ positively selected. The sequence derives from a man aged 18 to 30 in good health. The chain couples TRBV5-5 to TRBJ1-2; the D gene is possibly TRBD1, with 5 bases matching. In nucleotide form, the sequence is TGTGCCAGCAGCTTGGCCCCATGGGGGGGTGAAGGCTACACCTTC. The encoded protein is CASSLAPWGGEGYTF.